This passage covers 21 T cell receptor beta chains from one sample sequenced in a study of shared clonotypes between healthy human individuals. Measured with immunoSEQ multiplex PCR; TCRdb has only the in-frame clones, and not every one. The sample holds about a million clones, around 74% seen once. Sequenced: memory CD4+ T cells sorted from blood. Subset specified: CD45RA-negative fraction. Receptor source: a man younger than 35 in good health.

The rearrangement links TRBV30 to TRBJ1-3; no reliable D call. This CDR3 comprises 15 residues. V gave up 0 bases and J gave up 4 bases, with 13 bases separating them. CDR1 is GTSNPN and CDR2 is SVGIG in the germline V gene (reference sequence). CDR3 nucleotides: TGTGCCTGGAGTGTAATAAGGTCTCCCGGAAACACCATATATTTT. Its protein is CAWSVIRSPGNTIYF.

With respect to this clone: The identical CDR3 is also encoded by other nucleotide sequences in the sample. The chain is built from TRBV30 and TRBJ1-1; D gene unclear. The CDR3 is made up of 13 amino acids. CDR1 and CDR2 (germline): GTSNPN, SVGIG (reference sequence). The germline V and J ends were trimmed by 4 bases and 1 base, with 10 bases remaining between them. The CDR3 sequence is CAWNRGGNTEAFF. The CDR3 DNA sequence: TGTGCCTGGAATCGGGGAGGGAACACTGAAGCTTTCTTT.

The V gene is TRBV27, the J gene TRBJ1-1; D is undetermined. Trimming left V 6 bases short and J 1 base short, with 15 bases between. The CDR3 contains 15 residues. Germline V lookup: CDR1 MNHEY, CDR2 SMNVEV (reference sequence). The CDR3, as DNA: TGTGCCAGCAGGTCCCTGGGCAGTGGGAACACTGAAGCTTTCTTT. Translated, it gives CASRSLGSGNTEAFF.

The CDR3 here is CASSAEGRGGEQFF. Here the CDR3 DNA reads TGTGCCAGCAGCGCGGAGGGCCGAGGTGGTGAGCAGTTCTTC. V and J are TRBV9 and TRBJ2-1; D is perhaps TRBD2 (6 bases). Germline values: CDR1 SGDLS, CDR2 YYNGEE. Trimming shortened V by 3 bases and J by 9 bases, and 16 bases separated the two germline ends. This CDR3 has 14 residues.

This sequence joins TRBV23-1 and TRBJ2-7; 7 bases are a match to TRBD1. TRBV23-1 is filed as an ORF, its function uncertain. J was trimmed by 1 base and V by 4 bases; bases with no gene match: 16. The CDR3 is made up of 18 amino acids. CDR3 sequence (DNA): TGCGCCAGCAGTCCTGGGTGGTCTGACAGGGAAGTTTCCTACGAGCAGTACTTC. It is translated as CASSPGWSDREVSYEQYF.

The genes are TRBV28 and TRBJ1-4; D call uncertain. There are 13 residues in the CDR3. V was cut by 9 bases and J by 5 bases, with 13 bases left in between. Germline V gives CDR1 MDHEN, CDR2 SYDVKM. The CDR3 nucleotides are TGTGCCAGTTCGGTAGGGCACAATGAAAAACTGTTTTTT. Its translation is CASSVGHNEKLFF.

V gene TRBV2 combines with J gene TRBJ2-5, with D tentatively TRBD1 (6 bases). CDR3 length: 16 amino acids. Per germline, CDR1 SNHLY and CDR2 FYNNEI. V was pared by 8 bases and J by 4 bases, with 23 bases between. As DNA, the CDR3 is TGTGCCAGCGGACCCACACCAGGGGCAGTGTCAGAGACCCAGTACTTC. Protein sequence: CASGPTPGAVSETQYF.

V gene TRBV5-6 combines with J gene TRBJ1-1; no reliable D call. CDR1 SGHDT and CDR2 YYEEEE come from the germline V gene. With 1 base removed from V and 8 bases from J, the gap between germline ends came to 9 bases. The CDR3 spans 12 residues. The CDR3 nucleotides are TGTGCCAGCAGCTTGTGGCCCTTAGAAGCTTTCTTT. Its translation is CASSLWPLEAFF.

This clone was seen only once. This chain links TRBV6-5 with TRBJ1-1; the D gene is possibly TRBD1 (6 bases). Germline CDR1 and CDR2: MNHEY and SVGAGI. This CDR3 comprises 13 residues. The V end lost 2 bases, the J end lost 11 bases, and 15 bases lay between the germline ends. The CDR3 protein is CASSYQQGRGAFF. The CDR3 nucleotides read TGTGCCAGCAGTTACCAACAGGGCCGGGGGGCTTTCTTT.

The V call is TRBV6-6, the J call TRBJ1-1; D call uncertain. CDR1 is MNHNY and CDR2 is SVGAGI in the germline V gene (reference sequence). The V and J ends lost 3 bases and 9 bases respectively, with 8 bases between them. The CDR3 consists of 11 residues. The CDR3 is CASSYLGQAFF. Here the CDR3 DNA reads TGTGCCAGCAGTTATCTGGGCCAAGCTTTCTTT.

The CDR3 region has the DNA TGTGCCAGCAGCTTAGCGCGGACTAGCGGGGTCCCCTACGAGCAGTACTTC. Encoded protein: CASSLARTSGVPYEQYF. This chain joins TRBV7-2 and TRBJ2-7; 12 nucleotides agree with TRBD2. Unmatched junction bases numbered 5, after V lost 0 bases and J lost 2 bases. Germline lookup yields CDR1 SGHTA and CDR2 FQGNSA. CDR3 length equals 17 residues.

Ten or more counts support this clone. V gene TRBV19 combines with J gene TRBJ2-1; D ambiguous. The V and J ends lost 1 base and 0 bases respectively, with 16 bases between them. This CDR3 is built from 18 residues. CDR1 is LNHDA and CDR2 is SQIVND in the germline V gene (reference sequence). CDR3 sequence: CASSIGWRGLSSYNEQFF. The CDR3 DNA reads as TGTGCCAGTAGTATAGGGTGGCGAGGATTAAGCTCCTACAATGAGCAGTTCTTC.

This clone was seen many times. The V gene is TRBV7-6, the J gene TRBJ2-2; 9 bases map to TRBD1. CDR3 size: 14 residues. The trim removed 9 bases at V and 6 bases at J, leaving 8 bases unmatched. Germline V gene data show CDR1 as SGHVS and CDR2 as FNYEAQ. Here the CDR3 reads CARLRDRESGELFF. CDR3 coding DNA: TGTGCCAGGTTAAGGGACAGGGAATCCGGGGAGCTGTTTTTT.

The chain uses TRBV11-2 and TRBJ1-1, with 7 bases aligning to TRBD1. Per germline, CDR1 SGHAT and CDR2 FQNNGV. After removal of 5 bases from V and 4 bases from J, the junction contained 4 bases not matched to a gene. The CDR3 spans 13 residues. The CDR3, as DNA: TGTGCCAGCAGCCTGACAGGGTTCACTGAAGCTTTCTTT. Encoded protein: CASSLTGFTEAFF.

This chain connects TRBV6-5 to TRBJ2-5; no definite D call. CDR3 size: 14 residues. Germline values: CDR1 MNHEY, CDR2 SVGAGI. V lost 2 bases to trimming and J lost 4 bases, with 11 bases between them. CDR3 bases: TGTGCCAGCAGTTACCTGGCAGATGGAGAGACCCAGTACTTC. It specifies CASSYLADGETQYF.

The chain links TRBV10-1 to TRBJ2-3; 14 nucleotides agree with TRBD2. V dropped 6 bases and J dropped 8; count of bases not matched to a gene: 10. Germline CDR1 reads WNHNN; CDR2 reads SYGVQD (reference sequence). This CDR3 spans 16 amino acids. The DNA of the CDR3 is TGCGCCAGCAGGACTAGCGGGGGGGCCCGTCCTGGTACGCAGTATTTT. This translates into CASRTSGGARPGTQYF.

Note on this clone: Distinct nucleotide sequences in the sample also encode this CDR3. This chain uses TRBV7-2 with TRBJ2-5, with D perhaps matching TRBD1 or TRBD2 (5 bases each). The germline V gene encodes CDR1 SGHTA and CDR2 FQGNSA. Trimming pared 5 bases from V and 4 bases from J, leaving 14 bases between. This CDR3 comprises 14 residues. Here the CDR3 DNA reads TGTGCCAGCAGCCCACAGGTTGGGGGAGAGACCCAGTACTTC. Protein sequence: CASSPQVGGETQYF.

With respect to this clone: The sample holds other DNA sequences that translate to the same CDR3. CDR3 in DNA: TGCGCCAGCAGCTTGGATCCAGGGAGAAACACTGAAGCTTTCTTT. Translating it yields CASSLDPGRNTEAFF. The chain carries TRBV5-1 and TRBJ1-1, with D perhaps TRBD1 (5 bases). The CDR3 is made up of 15 amino acids. Trimming pared 0 bases from V and 2 bases from J, leaving 11 bases between. Looked up from germline, CDR1 is SGHRS and CDR2 is YFSETQ.

The chain recombines TRBV6-6 with TRBJ2-3; D is unclear. Germline CDR1 and CDR2: MNHNY and SVGAGI (reference sequence). This CDR3 region has 16 residues. Between the trimmed V and J ends, which lost 6 bases and 0 bases, there was a span of 16 bases. CDR3 nucleotide sequence: TGTGCCAGCAGCCCACGGAAGGTATGGAGCACAGATACGCAGTATTTT. Its translation: CASSPRKVWSTDTQYF.

The chain employs TRBV4-1 and TRBJ2-7; 7 positions agree with TRBD1. This CDR3 region has 16 residues. V lost 0 bases and J lost 3; bases outside the gene matches: 8. Germline V lookup: CDR1 MGHRA, CDR2 YSYEKL. The CDR3 spells CASSQEVQGLGYEQYF. In DNA, the CDR3 is TGCGCCAGCAGCCAAGAAGTACAGGGGTTGGGCTACGAGCAGTACTTC.

On this clone itself: Other DNA sequences in the sample encode the same CDR3. The rearrangement uses TRBV4-1 and TRBJ1-1; D is unresolved. Germline values: CDR1 MGHRA, CDR2 YSYEKL. The V and J ends lost 0 bases and 0 bases respectively, with 5 bases between them. This CDR3 is 14 amino acids long. Here the CDR3 reads CASSQDRVNTEAFF. For the CDR3, the DNA is TGCGCCAGCAGCCAAGATCGGGTGAACACTGAAGCTTTCTTT.